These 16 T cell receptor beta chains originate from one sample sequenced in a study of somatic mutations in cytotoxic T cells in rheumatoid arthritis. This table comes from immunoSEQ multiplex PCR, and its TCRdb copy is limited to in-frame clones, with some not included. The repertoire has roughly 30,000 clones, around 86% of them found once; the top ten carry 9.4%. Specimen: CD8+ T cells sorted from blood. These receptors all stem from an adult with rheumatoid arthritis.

The DNA of the CDR3 is TGTGCCAGCAGCTTAGGTGTTATGGAGGGCCAAGAGACCCAGTACTTC. Translated, it gives CASSLGVMEGQETQYF. The chain employs TRBV11-2 and TRBJ2-5; D is perhaps TRBD2 (6 bases). This CDR3 has 16 residues. Germline V lookup: CDR1 SGHAT, CDR2 FQNNGV. Trimming shortened V by 1 base and J by 1 base, and 13 bases separated the two germline ends.

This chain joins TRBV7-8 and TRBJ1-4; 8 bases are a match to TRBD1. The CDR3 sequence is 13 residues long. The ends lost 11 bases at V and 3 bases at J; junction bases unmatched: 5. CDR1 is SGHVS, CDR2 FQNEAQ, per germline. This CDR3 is CAGRTGSNEKLFF. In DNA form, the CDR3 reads TGTGCCGGAAGGACAGGGTCTAATGAAAAACTGTTTTTT.

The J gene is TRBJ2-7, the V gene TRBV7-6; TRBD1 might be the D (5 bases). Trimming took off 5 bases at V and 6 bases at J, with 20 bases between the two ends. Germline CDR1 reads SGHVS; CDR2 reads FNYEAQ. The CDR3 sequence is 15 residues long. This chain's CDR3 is CASSLTQGPTGEQYF. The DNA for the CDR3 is TGTGCCAGCAGCCTTACGCAGGGCCCGACCGGCGAGCAGTACTTC. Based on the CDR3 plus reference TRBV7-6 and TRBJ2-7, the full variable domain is GAGVSQSPRYKVTKRGQDVALRCDPISGHVSLYWYRQALGQGPEFLTYFNYEAQQDKSGLPNDRFSAERPEGSISTLTIQRTEQRDSAMYRCASSLTQGPTGEQYFGPGTRLTVT.

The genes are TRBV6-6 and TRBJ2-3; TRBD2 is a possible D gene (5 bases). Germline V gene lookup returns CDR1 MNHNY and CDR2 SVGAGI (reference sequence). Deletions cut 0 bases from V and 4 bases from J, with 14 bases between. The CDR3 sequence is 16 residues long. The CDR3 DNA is TGTGCCAGCAGTTACTCGAAACGGGGAAGGCCAGATACGCAGTATTTT. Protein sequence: CASSYSKRGRPDTQYF.

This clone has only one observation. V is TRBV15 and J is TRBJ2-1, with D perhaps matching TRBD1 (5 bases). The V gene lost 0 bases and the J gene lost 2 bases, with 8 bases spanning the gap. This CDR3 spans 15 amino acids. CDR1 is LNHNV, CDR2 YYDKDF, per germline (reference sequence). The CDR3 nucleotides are TGTGCCACCAGCAGAGATCAGGGCGCCTACAATGAGCAGTTCTTC. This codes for CATSRDQGAYNEQFF.

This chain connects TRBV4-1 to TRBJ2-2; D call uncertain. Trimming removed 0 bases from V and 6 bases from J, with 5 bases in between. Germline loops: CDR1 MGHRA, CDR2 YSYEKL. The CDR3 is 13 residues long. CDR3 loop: CASSQEMAGELFF. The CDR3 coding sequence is TGCGCCAGCAGCCAAGAAATGGCCGGGGAGCTGTTTTTT.

The CDR3 loop reads CSVSGTVNTEAFF. The CDR3 coding sequence is TGCAGCGTTTCCGGGACGGTGAACACTGAAGCTTTCTTT. This chain links TRBV29-1 with TRBJ1-1; maybe TRBD1 (5 bases). There are 13 residues in the CDR3. Germline assignment: CDR1 SQVTM and CDR2 ANQGSEA. Trimming cost V 5 bases and J 0 bases, with 10 bases left between them.

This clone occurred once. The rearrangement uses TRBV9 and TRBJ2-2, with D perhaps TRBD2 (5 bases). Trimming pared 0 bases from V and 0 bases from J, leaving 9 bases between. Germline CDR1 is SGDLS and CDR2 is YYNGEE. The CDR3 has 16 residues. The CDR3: CASSVAAGTNTGELFF. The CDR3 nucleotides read TGTGCCAGCAGCGTAGCGGCGGGCACGAACACCGGGGAGCTGTTTTTT.

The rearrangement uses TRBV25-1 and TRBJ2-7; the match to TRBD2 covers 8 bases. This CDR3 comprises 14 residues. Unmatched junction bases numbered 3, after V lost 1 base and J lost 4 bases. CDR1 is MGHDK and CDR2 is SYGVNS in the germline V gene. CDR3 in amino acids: CASSEFGGAYEQYF. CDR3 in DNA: TGTGCCAGCAGTGAATTCGGGGGGGCATACGAGCAGTACTTC.

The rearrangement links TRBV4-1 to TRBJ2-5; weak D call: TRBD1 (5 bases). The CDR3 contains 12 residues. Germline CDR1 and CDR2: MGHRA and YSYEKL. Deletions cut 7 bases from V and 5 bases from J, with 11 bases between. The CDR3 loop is CASNAPGETQYF. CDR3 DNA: TGCGCCAGCAATGCCCCAGGGGAGACCCAGTACTTC.

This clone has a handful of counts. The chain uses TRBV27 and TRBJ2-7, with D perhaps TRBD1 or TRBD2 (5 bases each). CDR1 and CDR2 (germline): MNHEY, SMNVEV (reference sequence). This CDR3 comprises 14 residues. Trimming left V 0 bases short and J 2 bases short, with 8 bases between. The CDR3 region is CASSLSMGAYEQYF. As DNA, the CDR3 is TGTGCCAGCAGTTTATCGATGGGGGCCTACGAGCAGTACTTC.

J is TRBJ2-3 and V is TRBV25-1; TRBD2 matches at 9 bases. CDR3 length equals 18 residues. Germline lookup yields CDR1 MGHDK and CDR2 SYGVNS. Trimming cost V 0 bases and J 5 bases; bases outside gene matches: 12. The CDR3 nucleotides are TGTGCCAGCAGTGAATATATTATGAGCGGGGGGCTTTTAGATACGCAGTATTTT. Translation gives CASSEYIMSGGLLDTQYF. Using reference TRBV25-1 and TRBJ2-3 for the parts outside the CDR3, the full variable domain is EADIYQTPRYLVIGTGKKITLECSQTMGHDKMYWYQQDPGMELHLIHYSYGVNSTEKGDLSSESTVSRIRTEHFPLTLESARPSHTSQYLCASSEYIMSGGLLDTQYFGPGTRLTVL.

The CDR3: CASRDPGVGTGELFF. The CDR3 DNA follows: TGTGCCAGCAGGGACCCGGGAGTCGGGACCGGGGAGCTGTTTTTT. This chain connects TRBV2 to TRBJ2-2, with D possibly being TRBD2 (6 bases). The CDR3 length is 15 residues. The V gene's germline CDR1 is SNHLY and CDR2 FYNNEI. Trimming shortened V by 6 bases and J by 5 bases, and 16 bases separated the two germline ends.

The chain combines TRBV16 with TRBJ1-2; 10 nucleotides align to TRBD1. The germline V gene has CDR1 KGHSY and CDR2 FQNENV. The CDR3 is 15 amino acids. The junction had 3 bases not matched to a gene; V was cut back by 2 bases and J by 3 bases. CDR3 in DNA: TGTGCCAGCAGCCAAGGAGGGACAGGGGACTATGGCTACACCTTC. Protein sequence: CASSQGGTGDYGYTF.

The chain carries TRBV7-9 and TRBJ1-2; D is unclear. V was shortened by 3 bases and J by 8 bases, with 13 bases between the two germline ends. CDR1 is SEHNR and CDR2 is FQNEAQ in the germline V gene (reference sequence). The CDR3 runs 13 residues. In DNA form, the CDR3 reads TGTGCCAGCAGCTTCACGGGGTCTCGGGGCTACACCTTC. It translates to CASSFTGSRGYTF.

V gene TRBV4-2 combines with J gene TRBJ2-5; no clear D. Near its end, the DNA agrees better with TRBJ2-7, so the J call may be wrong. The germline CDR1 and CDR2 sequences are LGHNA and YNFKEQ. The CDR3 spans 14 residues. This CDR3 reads CASREQAWSYEQYF. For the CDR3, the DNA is TGTGCCAGCAGAGAGCAGGCATGGTCCTACGAGCAGTACTTC.